Listed below are T cell receptor beta chains from one sample, sequenced in a study of response to subunit inactivated influenza vaccine. TCRdb re-called the RT-PCR reads through MiXCR, storing one row per CDR3 protein. The sample contains a few hundred thousand distinct CDR3 sequences, approximately 21% of which appear only once. Sequenced here: PBMCs from blood, sampled about 20 months after vaccination. The receptors stem from a man between 50 and 69 years old who received an inactivated influenza vaccine. Each CDR3 is given with its conserved first and last residue. D genes are given only for firm matches. Size values are once, few and many counts, or a class for expanded clones, and some rows have none.

J gene | V gene | clone size | D gene | CDR3 protein | CDR3 DNA
TRBJ1-1 | TRBV24-1 | few | TRBD1 | CEEQGETEAFF | TGTGAGGAACAGGGGGAGACTGAAGCTTTCTTT
TRBJ2-2 | TRBV5-1 | few | - | CASSLAESGELFF | TGCGCCAGCAGCTTGGCTGAGTCCGGGGAGCTGTTTTTT
TRBJ2-3 | TRBV7-6 | many | - | CASSLLTDTQYF | TGTGCCAGCAGCTTACTCACAGATACGCAGTATTTT
TRBJ2-5 | TRBV5-8 | - | - | CASSPVGSGMEETQYF | TGTGCCAGCAGCCCCGTCGGGTCAGGGATGGAAGAGACCCAGTACTTC
TRBJ2-5 | TRBV2 | - | TRBD1 | CASSTGTGGETQYF | TGTGCCAGCAGTACCGGGACAGGGGGTGAGACCCAGTACTTC
TRBJ2-3 | TRBV2 | - | TRBD2 | CASSEAASGGSPSTDTQYF | TGTGCCAGCAGTGAAGCGGCTAGCGGGGGATCTCCTAGCACAGATACGCAGTATTTT
TRBJ1-1 | TRBV3-1 | many | - | CASSQYDRNTEAFF | TGTGCCAGCAGCCAGTACGACAGGAACACTGAAGCTTTCTTT
TRBJ1-2 | TRBV5-6 | few | - | CASRPPGVFVYGYTF | TGTGCCAGCAGACCCCCGGGGGTTTTTGTCTATGGCTACACCTTC
TRBJ1-3 | TRBV5-5 | few | TRBD1 | CASSTGQLSGNTIYF | TGTGCCAGCAGCACGGGACAGCTCTCTGGAAACACCATATATTTT
TRBJ1-2 | TRBV5-1 | few | - | CASSQGQLGGYTF | TGCGCCAGCAGCCAGGGACAACTGGGTGGCTACACCTTC
TRBJ1-2 | TRBV4-1 | few | TRBD1 | CASSHPGGDMGGYTF | TGCGCCAGCAGCCATCCAGGGGGCGATATGGGCGGCTACACCTTC
TRBJ1-1 | TRBV4-3 | - | - | CASSQGPGTEAFF | TGCGCCAGCAGCCAGGGGCCAGGGACTGAAGCTTTCTTT
TRBJ2-5 | TRBV4-1 | - | - | CASSQEQLGAQYF | TGCGCCAGCAGCCAAGAACAACTAGGGGCCCAGTACTTC
TRBJ2-2 | TRBV20-1 | - | TRBD1 | CSARDRDSTGELFF | TGCAGTGCTAGAGACCGGGACAGCACCGGGGAGCTGTTTTTT
TRBJ1-2 | TRBV5-1 | - | - | CASSSTKANYGYTF | TGCGCCAGCAGCTCGACAAAAGCTAACTATGGCTACACCTTC
TRBJ2-7 | TRBV20-1 | few | - | CSAPLRGVRSYEQYF | TGCAGTGCTCCCCTTCGTGGGGTCCGCTCCTACGAGCAGTACTTC
TRBJ2-7 | TRBV4-3 | - | TRBD2 | CASSQVASGTYEQYF | TGCGCCAGCAGCCAAGTGGCTAGCGGGACCTACGAGCAGTACTTC
TRBJ2-3 | TRBV12-3/TRBV12-4 | - | TRBD1 | CASRTMRTGYGDTQYF | TGTGCCAGCAGAACCATGCGGACAGGGTATGGGGATACGCAGTATTTT
TRBJ2-1 | TRBV29-1 | - | - | CSVEDLGDIYSSHEQFF | TGCAGCGTTGAAGATCTTGGCGACATTTACTCTAGCCATGAGCAGTTCTTC
TRBJ1-5 | TRBV20-1 | - | TRBD1 | CSAHSPGQKNQPQHF | TGCAGTGCTCATTCCCCGGGACAGAAAAATCAGCCCCAGCATTTT
TRBJ1-1 | TRBV5-5 | - | - | CASSWGWTSTEAFF | TGTGCCAGCAGCTGGGGTTGGACTTCCACTGAAGCTTTCTTT
TRBJ1-2 | TRBV29-1 | many | TRBD1 | CSVEAGDRDGYTF | TGCAGCGTTGAAGCGGGGGACAGGGATGGCTACACCTTC
TRBJ2-1 | TRBV10-3 | few | TRBD2 | CAISESKGLAGYNEQFF | TGTGCCATCAGTGAGTCGAAGGGGCTAGCGGGGTACAATGAGCAGTTCTTC
TRBJ1-2 | TRBV11-2 | few | - | CASSLASGYYGYTF | TGTGCCAGCAGCTTAGCCTCAGGATACTATGGCTACACCTTC
TRBJ2-1 | TRBV10-2 | - | - | CASSELGVGSYNEQFF | TGCGCCAGCAGTGAGTTAGGGGTTGGCTCCTACAATGAGCAGTTCTTC
TRBJ2-1 | TRBV11-3 | - | - | CASSLEAGATGYNEQFF | TGTGCCAGCAGCTTAGAGGCTGGGGCAACAGGGTACAATGAGCAGTTCTTC
TRBJ1-2 | TRBV4-3 | - | - | CASSQVTSPGLLGYTF | TGCGCCAGCAGCCAAGTTACCTCCCCAGGGCTCCTCGGCTACACCTTC
TRBJ1-5 | TRBV28 | few | - | CASTLYPLGGNQPQHF | TGTGCCAGCACCCTTTACCCGCTCGGGGGCAATCAGCCCCAGCATTTT
TRBJ1-4 | TRBV6-1 | few | - | CASSIRGAENEKLFF | TGTGCCAGCAGTATTAGAGGCGCCGAGAATGAAAAACTGTTTTTT